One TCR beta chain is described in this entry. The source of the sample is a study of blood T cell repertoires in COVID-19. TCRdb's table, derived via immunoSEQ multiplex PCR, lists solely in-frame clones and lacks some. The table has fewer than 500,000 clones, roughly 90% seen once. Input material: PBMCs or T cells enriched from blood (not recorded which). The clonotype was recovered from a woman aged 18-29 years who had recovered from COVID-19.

CDR3 in amino acids: CASSHPSAGTDAYEQYF. The DNA for the CDR3 is TGTGCCAGCAGCCATCCCAGTGCGGGGACAGACGCCTACGAGCAGTACTTC. The V and J genes are TRBV4-2 and TRBJ2-7; D possibly corresponds to TRBD1 (7 bases). Germline loops: CDR1 LGHNA, CDR2 YNFKEQ. The CDR3 consists of 17 residues. V was trimmed by 3 bases and J by 2 bases, leaving 20 bases between them.